These 20 T cell receptor beta chains originate from one sample sequenced in a study of T cells in Graves' hyperthyroidism and ophthalmopathy. What was amplified from RNA transcripts were TCR beta CDR3 regions. HTBI primers were used for first-round RT-PCR of the TCR CDR3. In TCRdb, the multiplex PCR reads were re-called with MiXCR into one record per CDR3 protein. The sample contains 640,000 or so distinct CDR3 sequences, 14% to 15% of which appear only once. Sequencing was performed on blood. The receptors here all came from a woman aged 35 to 49 with Graves' ophthalmopathy.

This clonotype was counted ten times or more. This sequence joins TRBV11-2 and TRBJ2-7; 9 nucleotides match TRBD1. CDR1 and CDR2 (germline): SGHAT, FQNNGV. The J segment lost 2 bases and the V segment lost 5 bases, leaving 10 bases of the junction unmatched. The CDR3 spans 16 residues. The CDR3 reads CASSPQTGGPPYEQYF. CDR3 in DNA: TGTGCCAGCAGCCCCCAAACAGGGGGCCCACCCTACGAGCAGTACTTC.

This clonotype has only a few counts. The chain combines TRBV11-2 with TRBJ2-5; the match to TRBD2 covers 10 bases. The ends lost 4 bases at V and 2 bases at J; junction bases unmatched: 7. CDR1 is SGHAT and CDR2 is FQNNGV in the germline V gene. The CDR3 spans 16 residues. The CDR3 DNA follows: TGTGCCAGCAGCTCCTCTAGCGGGAGTCGTCAAGAGACCCAGTACTTC. It is translated as CASSSSSGSRQETQYF.

This clonotype was observed at least ten times. The V call is TRBV27, the J call TRBJ2-7; D unresolved. The V gene's germline CDR1 is MNHEY and CDR2 SMNVEV (reference sequence). This CDR3 is built from 13 residues. V was pared by 0 bases and J by 7 bases, with 10 bases between. This CDR3 reads CASSLSFWDEQYF. For the CDR3, the DNA is TGTGCCAGCAGTTTATCTTTCTGGGATGAGCAGTACTTC.

This clonotype was recorded many times. V is TRBV12-3 or TRBV12-4 and J is TRBJ2-5; D is unclear. This CDR3 is 14 amino acids long. V lost 3 bases and J lost 2, with 10 bases in between. CDR3 DNA: TGTGCCAGCAGTTTTAACTTTAAACAAGAGACCCAGTACTTC. Translated: CASSFNFKQETQYF.

This chain connects TRBV2 to TRBJ2-7, with 9 bases matching TRBD1. Losses at the gene ends were 6 bases for V and 5 bases for J; bases not matched to a gene: 5. Germline V gene lookup returns CDR1 SNHLY and CDR2 FYNNEI. The CDR3 covers 13 residues. CDR3 amino acids: CASRGQGMDEQYF. As DNA, the CDR3 is TGTGCCAGCAGGGGACAGGGTATGGACGAGCAGTACTTC.

This clonotype has ten or more counts. The genes are TRBV5-1 and TRBJ1-2; D ambiguous. The CDR3 is 14 residues long. Trimming left V 4 bases short and J 0 bases short, with 10 bases between. From germline, CDR1 is SGHRS and CDR2 YFSETQ. CDR3 bases: TGCGCCAGCAGCGTAACTGGTTCTAACTATGGCTACACCTTC. Encoded protein: CASSVTGSNYGYTF.

The chain couples TRBV28 to TRBJ2-7; no clear D. The germline V and J ends were trimmed by 4 bases and 2 bases, with 18 bases remaining between them. This CDR3 has 16 amino acids. Germline CDR1 and CDR2: MDHEN and SYDVKM. This chain's CDR3 is CASSSSAAPPPYEQYF. CDR3 coding DNA: TGTGCCAGCAGTTCCTCGGCGGCCCCCCCCCCCTACGAGCAGTACTTC.

This clonotype was detected many times. The chain carries TRBV7-2 and TRBJ2-5; TRBD1 or TRBD2 may be the D gene (5 bases each). The CDR3 runs to 14 residues. Trimming removed 4 bases from V and 4 bases from J, with 13 bases in between. The germline CDR1 and CDR2 sequences are SGHTA and FQGNSA. The CDR3 nucleotides are TGTGCCAGCAGCTCCGACCCGAGGGGAGAGACCCAGTACTTC. It is translated as CASSSDPRGETQYF. Full variable domain (remainder filled in from reference TRBV7-2 and TRBJ2-5): GAGVSQSPSNKVTEKGKDVELRCDPISGHTALYWYRQSLGQGLEFLIYFQGNSAPDKSGLPSDRFSAERTGGSVSTLTIQRTQQEDSAVYLCASSSDPRGETQYFGPGTRLLVL.

This clonotype was observed at least ten times. V usage is TRBV6-1 and J usage is TRBJ2-4; maybe TRBD1 (6 bases). Per germline, CDR1 MNHNS and CDR2 SASEGT. Deletions cut 6 bases from V and 0 bases from J, with 15 bases between. The CDR3 is 16 amino acids. Here the CDR3 reads CASSPGEALAKNIQYF. CDR3 DNA: TGTGCCAGCAGCCCAGGGGAAGCCCTAGCCAAAAACATTCAGTACTTC.

This clonotype was seen ten or more times. The chain is built from TRBV11-3 and TRBJ2-7; TRBD2 matches 12 bases. The V gene's germline CDR1 is SGHNT and CDR2 YENEEA. The CDR3 spans 16 residues. The ends lost 3 bases at V and 5 bases at J; junction bases unmatched: 8. CDR3 DNA: TGTGCCAGCAGCTTTTCTAGCGGGAGGGCCCTCCACGAGCAGTACTTC. Amino acid sequence: CASSFSSGRALHEQYF.

The V and J genes are TRBV4-1 and TRBJ2-7; 7 bases align to TRBD1. The germline gives CDR1 MGHRA, CDR2 YSYEKL. Trimming took 1 base from V and 5 from J; bases not matched to a gene: 8. This CDR3 is built from 15 residues. The CDR3 loop reads CASSQGPTGTHEQYF. The CDR3 bases are TGCGCCAGCAGCCAAGGGCCGACAGGGACCCACGAGCAGTACTTC.

This clonotype was detected ten times or more. The chain couples TRBV11-2 to TRBJ2-7; 9 bases are a match to TRBD1. The CDR3 contains 16 residues. Unmatched junction bases numbered 12, after V lost 4 bases and J lost 5 bases. Germline CDR1 is SGHAT and CDR2 is FQNNGV. CDR3 DNA: TGTGCCAGCAGCTCGCAGCCCCCGGGACAGGGTAACGAGCAGTACTTC. Its translation: CASSSQPPGQGNEQYF.

The sample holds many counts of this clonotype. The J gene is TRBJ2-5, the V gene TRBV6-4; D perhaps matches TRBD1 (6 bases). V lost 6 bases and J 7 bases, leaving 15 bases between the germline ends. CDR3 length equals 13 residues. The germline CDR1 and CDR2 sequences are MRHNA and SNTAGT. The CDR3 DNA is TGTGCCAGCAGAGGGCGGCAGGGGATGACCCAGTACTTC. It translates to CASRGRQGMTQYF.

This clonotype was recorded at least ten times. J is TRBJ2-7 and V is TRBV6-5; unclear D gene. Trimming shortened V by 4 bases and J by 3 bases, and 10 bases separated the two germline ends. This CDR3 has 13 amino acids. Germline V gene data show CDR1 as MNHEY and CDR2 as SVGAGI. As DNA, the CDR3 is TGTGCCAGCAGTTCTAAGATACTCTACGAGCAGTACTTC. Amino acids: CASSSKILYEQYF.

The rearrangement uses TRBV29-1 and TRBJ2-5; D unresolved. Trimming removed 1 base at V and 1 base at J, with 7 bases between. Per the germline V gene, CDR1 is SQVTM and CDR2 is ANQGSEA. CDR3 length equals 13 residues. In nucleotides, the CDR3 is TGCAGCGTTGAAGGCCCAGGCCAAGAGACCCAGTACTTC. Translation gives CSVEGPGQETQYF.

The chain carries TRBV12-3 or TRBV12-4 and TRBJ2-5, with D possibly being TRBD1 or TRBD2 (6 bases each). The CDR3 is made up of 14 amino acids. The germline V and J ends were trimmed by 5 bases and 5 bases, with 15 bases remaining between them. The CDR3: CASSEGGQSETQYF. DNA for the CDR3: TGTGCCAGCAGTGAGGGGGGACAATCGGAGACCCAGTACTTC.

This clonotype was recorded a few times. This sequence joins TRBV10-3 and TRBJ2-6; D tentatively fits TRBD1 or TRBD2 (5 bases each). Germline CDR1 and CDR2: ENHRY and SYGVKD. The CDR3 runs to 14 residues. V lost 6 bases to trimming and J lost 1 base, with 7 bases between them. The CDR3 coding sequence is TGTGCCATCAGCGAGGGGTCTGGGGCCAACGTCCTGACTTTC. Amino acid sequence: CAISEGSGANVLTF.

This clonotype was recorded many times. The V and J genes are TRBV6-5 and TRBJ2-2; the match to TRBD1 covers 8 bases. CDR3 length: 14 amino acids. The germline gives CDR1 MNHEY, CDR2 SVGAGI. The CDR3: CAIEQGANTGELFF. In nucleotides, the CDR3 is TGTGCAATCGAACAGGGGGCGAACACCGGGGAGCTGTTTTTT.

At least ten counts were recorded for this clonotype. V is TRBV12-3 or TRBV12-4 and J is TRBJ2-2, with 7 bases identical to TRBD2. Losses at the gene ends were 3 bases for V and 6 bases for J; bases not matched to a gene: 7. This CDR3 spans 15 amino acids. The CDR3 bases are TGTGCCAGCAGTTTTAGGGAGGGCATTGCCGGGGAGCTGTTTTTT. Protein product: CASSFREGIAGELFF.

At least ten counts were recorded for this clonotype. V usage is TRBV7-9 and J usage is TRBJ1-2; D is uncertain. Trimming removed 0 bases at V and 5 bases at J, with 13 bases between. This CDR3 has 15 amino acids. Germline assignment: CDR1 SEHNR and CDR2 FQNEAQ (reference sequence). The CDR3 loop is CASSLAEFSGYGYTF. The CDR3 nucleotides read TGTGCCAGCAGCTTAGCGGAGTTCAGCGGGTATGGCTACACCTTC.